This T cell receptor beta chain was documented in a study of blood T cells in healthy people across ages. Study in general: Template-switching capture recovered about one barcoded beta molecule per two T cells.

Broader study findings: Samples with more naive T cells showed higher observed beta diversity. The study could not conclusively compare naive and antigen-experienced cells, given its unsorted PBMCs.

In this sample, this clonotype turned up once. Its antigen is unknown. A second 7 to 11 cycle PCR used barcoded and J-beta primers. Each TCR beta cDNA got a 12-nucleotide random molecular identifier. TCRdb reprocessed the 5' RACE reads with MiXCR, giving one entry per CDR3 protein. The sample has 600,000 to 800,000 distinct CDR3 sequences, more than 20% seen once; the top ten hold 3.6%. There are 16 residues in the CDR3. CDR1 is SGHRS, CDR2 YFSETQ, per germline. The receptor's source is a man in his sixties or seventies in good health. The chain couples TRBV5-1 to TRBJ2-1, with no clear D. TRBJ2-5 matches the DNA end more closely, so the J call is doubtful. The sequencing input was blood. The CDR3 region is CASRWSIKDPQETQYF. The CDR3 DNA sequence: TGCGCCAGCAGATGGTCAATCAAAGACCCTCAAGAGACCCAGTACTTC.